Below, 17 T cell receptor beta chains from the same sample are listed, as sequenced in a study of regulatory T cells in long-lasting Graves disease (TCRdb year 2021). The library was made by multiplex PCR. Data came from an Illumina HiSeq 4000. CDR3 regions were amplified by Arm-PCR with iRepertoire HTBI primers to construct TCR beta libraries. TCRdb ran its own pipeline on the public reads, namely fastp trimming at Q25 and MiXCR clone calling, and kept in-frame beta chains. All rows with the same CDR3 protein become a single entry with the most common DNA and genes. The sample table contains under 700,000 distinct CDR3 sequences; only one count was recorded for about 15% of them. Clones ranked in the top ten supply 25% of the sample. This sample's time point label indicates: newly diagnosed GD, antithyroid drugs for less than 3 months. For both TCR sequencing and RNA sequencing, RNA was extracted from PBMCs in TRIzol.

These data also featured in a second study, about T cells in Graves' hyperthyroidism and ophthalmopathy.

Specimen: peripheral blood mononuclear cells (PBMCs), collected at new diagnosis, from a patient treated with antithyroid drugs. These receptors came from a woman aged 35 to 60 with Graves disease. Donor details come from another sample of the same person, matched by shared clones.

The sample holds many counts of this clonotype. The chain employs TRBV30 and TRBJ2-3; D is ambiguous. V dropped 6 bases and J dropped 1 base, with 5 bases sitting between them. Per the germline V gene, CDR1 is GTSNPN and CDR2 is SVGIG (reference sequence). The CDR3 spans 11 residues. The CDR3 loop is CACERTDTQYF. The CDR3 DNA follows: TGTGCCTGCGAACGCACAGATACGCAGTATTTT.

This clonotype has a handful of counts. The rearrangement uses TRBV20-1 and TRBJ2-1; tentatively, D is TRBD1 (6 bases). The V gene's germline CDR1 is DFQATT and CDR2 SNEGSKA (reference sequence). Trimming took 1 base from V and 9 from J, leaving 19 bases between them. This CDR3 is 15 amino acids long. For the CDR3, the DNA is TGCAGTGCTAGAGGGCAGGGGCCCCACAGGGTTGAGCAGTTCTTC. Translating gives CSARGQGPHRVEQFF.

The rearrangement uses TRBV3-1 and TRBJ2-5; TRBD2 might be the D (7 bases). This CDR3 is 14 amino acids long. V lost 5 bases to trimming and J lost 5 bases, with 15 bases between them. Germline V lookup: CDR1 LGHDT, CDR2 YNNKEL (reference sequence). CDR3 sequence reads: CASSGAGAGETQYF. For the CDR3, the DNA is TGTGCCAGCAGCGGGGCGGGGGCCGGGGAGACCCAGTACTTC.

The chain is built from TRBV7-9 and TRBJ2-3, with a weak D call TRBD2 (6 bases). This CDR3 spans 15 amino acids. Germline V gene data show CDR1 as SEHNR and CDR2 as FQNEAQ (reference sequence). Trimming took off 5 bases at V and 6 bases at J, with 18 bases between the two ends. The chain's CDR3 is CASSPGDSPSDTQYF. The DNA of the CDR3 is TGTGCCAGCAGCCCCGGGGACTCGCCGTCCGATACGCAGTATTTT.

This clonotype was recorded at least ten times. CDR3 DNA: TGTGCCAGCAGCTCGACAGGGGGAGAGACTGAAGCTTTCTTT. Translated, it gives CASSSTGGETEAFF. V usage is TRBV7-6 and J usage is TRBJ1-1; 9 nucleotides match TRBD1. CDR3 length equals 14 residues. Germline lookup yields CDR1 SGHVS and CDR2 FNYEAQ. V shed 4 bases, J shed 5 bases, and the junction held 5 bases outside the gene matches.

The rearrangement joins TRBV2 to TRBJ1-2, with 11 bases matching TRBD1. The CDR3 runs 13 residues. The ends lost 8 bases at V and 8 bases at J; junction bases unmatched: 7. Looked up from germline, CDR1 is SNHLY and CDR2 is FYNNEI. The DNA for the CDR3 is TGTGCCAGCTCGATCAGGACAGGGGGCGGCTACACCTTC. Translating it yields CASSIRTGGGYTF.

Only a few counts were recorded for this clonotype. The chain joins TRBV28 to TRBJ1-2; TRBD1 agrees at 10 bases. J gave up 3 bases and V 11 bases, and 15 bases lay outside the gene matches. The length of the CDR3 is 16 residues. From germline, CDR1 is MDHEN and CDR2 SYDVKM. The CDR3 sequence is CACQGTGDRRYYGYTF. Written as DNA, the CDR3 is TGTGCCTGTCAGGGGACAGGGGATAGGAGGTACTATGGCTACACCTTC.

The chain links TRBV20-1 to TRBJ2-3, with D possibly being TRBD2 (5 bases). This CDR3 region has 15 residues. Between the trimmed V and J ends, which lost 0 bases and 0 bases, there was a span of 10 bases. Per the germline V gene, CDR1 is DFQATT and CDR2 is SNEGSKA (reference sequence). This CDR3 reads CSARDGGGSTDTQYF. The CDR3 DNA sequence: TGCAGTGCTAGAGATGGAGGCGGGAGCACAGATACGCAGTATTTT.

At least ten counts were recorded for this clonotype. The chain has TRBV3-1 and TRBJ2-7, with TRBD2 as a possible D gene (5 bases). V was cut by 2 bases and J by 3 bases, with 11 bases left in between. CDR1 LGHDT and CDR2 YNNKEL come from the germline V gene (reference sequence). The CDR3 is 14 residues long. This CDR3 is CASSQRHGGYEQYF. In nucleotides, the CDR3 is TGTGCCAGCAGCCAAAGACACGGAGGCTACGAGCAGTACTTC.

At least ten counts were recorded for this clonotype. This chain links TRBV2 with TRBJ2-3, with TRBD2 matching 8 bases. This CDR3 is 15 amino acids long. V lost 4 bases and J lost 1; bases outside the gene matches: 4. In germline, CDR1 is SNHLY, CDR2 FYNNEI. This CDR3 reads CASSAISGGTDTQYF. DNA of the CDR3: TGTGCCAGCAGTGCTATTAGCGGGGGCACAGATACGCAGTATTTT.

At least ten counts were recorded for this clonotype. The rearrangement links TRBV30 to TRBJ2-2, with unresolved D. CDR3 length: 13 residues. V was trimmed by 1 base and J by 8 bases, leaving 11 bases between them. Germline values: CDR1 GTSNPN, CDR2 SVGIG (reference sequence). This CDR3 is CAWSAQGLGELFF. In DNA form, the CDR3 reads TGTGCCTGGAGTGCCCAAGGTTTGGGGGAGCTGTTTTTT. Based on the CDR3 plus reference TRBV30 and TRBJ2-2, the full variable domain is SQTIHQWPATLVQPVGSPLSLECTVEGTSNPNLYWYRQAAGRGLQLLFYSVGIGQISSEVPQNLSASRPQDRQFILSSKKLLLSDSGFYLCAWSAQGLGELFFGEGSRLTVL.

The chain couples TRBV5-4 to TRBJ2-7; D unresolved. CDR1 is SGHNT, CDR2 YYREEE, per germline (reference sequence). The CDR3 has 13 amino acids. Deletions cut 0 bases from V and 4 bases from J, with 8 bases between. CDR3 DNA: TGTGCCAGCAGCTTGGAGTCTACTTACGAGCAGTACTTC. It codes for CASSLESTYEQYF.

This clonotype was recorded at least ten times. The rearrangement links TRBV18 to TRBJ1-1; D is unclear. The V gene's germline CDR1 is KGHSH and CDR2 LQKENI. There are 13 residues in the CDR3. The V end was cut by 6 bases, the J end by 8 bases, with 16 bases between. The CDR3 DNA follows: TGTGCCAGCTCCACCGACACTTCGGCCGAAGCTTTCTTT. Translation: CASSTDTSAEAFF.

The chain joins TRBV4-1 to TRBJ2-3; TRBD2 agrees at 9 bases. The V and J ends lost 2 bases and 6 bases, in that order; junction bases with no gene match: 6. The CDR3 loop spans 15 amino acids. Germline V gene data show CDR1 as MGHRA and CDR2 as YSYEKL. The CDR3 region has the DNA TGCGCCAGCAGCCAACTAGCGGGGTCCGGGGATACGCAGTATTTT. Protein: CASSQLAGSGDTQYF.

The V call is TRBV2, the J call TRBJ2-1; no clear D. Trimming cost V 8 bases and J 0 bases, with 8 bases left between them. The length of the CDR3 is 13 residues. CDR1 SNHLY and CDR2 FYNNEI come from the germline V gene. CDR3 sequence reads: CASGESSYNEQFF. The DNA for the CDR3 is TGTGCCAGCGGCGAGAGCTCCTACAATGAGCAGTTCTTC.

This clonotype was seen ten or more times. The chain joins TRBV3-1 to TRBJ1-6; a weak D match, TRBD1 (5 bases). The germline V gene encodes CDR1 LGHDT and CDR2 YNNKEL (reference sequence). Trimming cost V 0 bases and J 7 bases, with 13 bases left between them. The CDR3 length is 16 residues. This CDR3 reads CASSQDYPGWNSPLHF. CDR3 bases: TGTGCCAGCAGCCAAGATTATCCAGGGTGGAATTCACCCCTCCACTTT.

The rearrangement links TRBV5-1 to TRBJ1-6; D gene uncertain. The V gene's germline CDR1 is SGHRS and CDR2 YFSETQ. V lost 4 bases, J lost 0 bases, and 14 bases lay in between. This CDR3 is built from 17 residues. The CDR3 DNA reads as TGCGCCAGCAGCGCGGACTCGAGGAGCTCCTATAATTCACCCCTCCACTTT. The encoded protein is CASSADSRSSYNSPLHF.